The 15 T cell receptor beta chains given below trace back to one sample, sequenced in a study of OX40 agonist ivuxolimab in advanced cancers. The library was generated by the immunoSEQ multiplex PCR assay. The table comes from immuneACCESS by way of TCRdb, which keeps in-frame sequences with V and J called. Part of the clones is missing from these tables; in studies checked, under half for an unresolved V gene and the rest for unknown reasons. The table for this sample lists roughly 65,000 clones; around nine tenths of them were counted only once. The ten biggest clones cover approximately 0.92% of the sample. Sequenced material: CD4+ or CD8+ T cells sorted from blood, taken in a trial of the OX40 agonist ivuxolimab. All receptors come from an adult with an advanced solid tumor such as melanoma, head and neck, liver or kidney cancer.

The chain joins TRBV5-1 to TRBJ1-4; unclear D gene. CDR3 size: 15 residues. The V end lost 0 bases, the J end lost 2 bases, and 8 bases lay between the germline ends. The germline CDR1 and CDR2 sequences are SGHRS and YFSETQ. CDR3 region: CASSLDGLTNEKLFF. In DNA, the CDR3 is TGCGCCAGCAGCTTGGATGGGCTCACTAATGAAAAACTGTTTTTT.

V and J are TRBV2 and TRBJ2-1, with D uncertain. The CDR3 sequence is 13 residues long. The germline V and J ends were trimmed by 6 bases and 2 bases, with 8 bases remaining between them. Germline-derived CDR1 and CDR2 are SNHLY and FYNNEI. The CDR3 DNA reads TGTGCCAGCAGGGCAGAAACCTACAATGAGCAGTTCTTC. Translated: CASRAETYNEQFF.

This clone is labeled as medium-sized. This chain links TRBV7-9 with TRBJ1-3; 7 bases are a match to TRBD1. This CDR3 contains 16 residues. Germline-derived CDR1 and CDR2 are SEHNR and FQNEAQ (reference sequence). The V gene end was trimmed by 5 bases and the J gene end by 2 bases; junction bases not matched to a gene: 9. The CDR3: CASSPSGGTAGNTIYF. The DNA for the CDR3 is TGTGCCAGCAGCCCCAGTGGCGGGACAGCTGGAAACACCATATATTTT.

The chain uses TRBV10-3 and TRBJ1-6; 7 nucleotides match TRBD1. V was clipped by 7 bases and J by 7 bases; unmatched bases: 4. This CDR3 contains 13 residues. Germline assignment: CDR1 ENHRY and CDR2 SYGVKD. CDR3 region: CAIKGQLNSPLHF. The CDR3 region has the DNA TGTGCCATCAAGGGACAGTTGAATTCACCCCTCCACTTT.

The chain has TRBV7-2 and TRBJ1-2; 7 bases align to TRBD1. CDR1 is SGHTA, CDR2 FQGNSA, per germline. The length of the CDR3 is 14 residues. V dropped 4 bases and J dropped 7; count of bases not matched to a gene: 9. The CDR3 sequence: CASSYKGQYSGYTF. DNA of the CDR3: TGTGCCAGCAGCTACAAGGGACAGTATTCTGGCTACACCTTC. Full variable domain (missing parts from reference TRBV7-2 and TRBJ1-2): GAGVSQSPSNKVTEKGKDVELRCDPISGHTALYWYRQSLGQGLEFLIYFQGNSAPDKSGLPSDRFSAERTGGSVSTLTIQRTQQEDSAVYLCASSYKGQYSGYTFGSGTRLTVV.

The chain's CDR3 is CASSLVGGTGYTF. The CDR3 DNA reads TGTGCCAGCAGCTTGGTGGGGGGCACTGGCTACACCTTC. The V and J genes are TRBV5-6 and TRBJ1-2; a weak D match, TRBD1 (6 bases). V was cut by 0 bases and J by 7 bases, with 10 bases left in between. Germline-derived CDR1 and CDR2 are SGHDT and YYEEEE. The CDR3 loop spans 13 amino acids.

In this sample, this clone turned up many times. V usage is TRBV28 and J usage is TRBJ1-5; D is unresolved. The V and J ends lost 3 bases and 6 bases respectively, with 18 bases between them. This CDR3 has 16 amino acids. Per germline, CDR1 MDHEN and CDR2 SYDVKM. The chain's CDR3 is CASSFVVGHLVQPQHF. The CDR3 DNA reads as TGTGCCAGCAGTTTCGTAGTAGGGCATTTGGTTCAGCCCCAGCATTTT.

This clone was counted only a few times. This chain connects TRBV6-1 to TRBJ1-6, with D uncertain. The V and J ends lost 1 base and 3 bases respectively, with 10 bases between them. There are 16 residues in the CDR3. Germline V gene lookup returns CDR1 MNHNS and CDR2 SASEGT. In DNA, the CDR3 is TGTGCCAGCAGTGAAGGACCTGGTCTCTATAATTCACCCCTCCACTTT. Encoded protein: CASSEGPGLYNSPLHF.

The V and J genes are TRBV7-9 and TRBJ1-1, with 9 bases that match TRBD1. Germline V gives CDR1 SEHNR, CDR2 FQNEAQ (reference sequence). The junction had 8 bases not matched to a gene; V was cut back by 5 bases and J by 7 bases. This CDR3 is 14 amino acids long. CDR3 sequence: CASSHTGTGNEAFF. CDR3 DNA: TGTGCCAGCAGCCATACCGGGACAGGGAATGAAGCTTTCTTT. Variable domain in full (rest from reference TRBV7-9 and TRBJ1-1): DTGVSQNPRHKITKRGQNVTFRCDPISEHNRLYWYRQTLGQGPEFLTYFQNEAQLEKSRLLSDRFSAERPKGSFSTLEIQRTEQGDSAMYLCASSHTGTGNEAFFGQGTRLTVV.

The chain has TRBV7-2 and TRBJ2-3; 7 nucleotides agree with TRBD1. The CDR3 covers 15 residues. Germline V gene sequence: CDR1 SGHTA, CDR2 FQGNSA. The junction had 10 bases not matched to a gene; V was cut back by 5 bases and J by 5 bases. Here the CDR3 DNA reads TGTGCCAGCAGCCAAGAAGAGGGGGCGAAAGATACGCAGTATTTT. Protein product: CASSQEEGAKDTQYF.

The chain uses TRBV5-1 and TRBJ2-5; perhaps TRBD1 as D (6 bases). V lost 4 bases to trimming and J lost 2 bases, with 15 bases between them. The germline gives CDR1 SGHRS, CDR2 YFSETQ. This CDR3 contains 15 residues. CDR3 sequence (DNA): TGCGCCAGCAGCCGGACCAGGGGCCTACAAGAGACCCAGTACTTC. Translated: CASSRTRGLQETQYF. The entire variable domain, with the rest obtained from reference TRBV5-1 and TRBJ2-5, is as follows: KAGVTQTPRYLIKTRGQQVTLSCSPISGHRSVSWYQQTPGQGLQFLFEYFSETQRNKGNFPGRFSGRQFSNSRSEMNVSTLELGDSALYLCASSRTRGLQETQYFGPGTRLLVL.

The chain recombines TRBV6-5 with TRBJ1-1; possibly TRBD1 for D (5 bases). V was clipped by 7 bases and J by 0 bases, with 12 bases between them. Germline assignment: CDR1 MNHEY and CDR2 SVGAGI. The CDR3 covers 14 residues. The CDR3 region is CASTGDSMNTEAFF. CDR3 in DNA: TGTGCCAGCACTGGAGACAGCATGAACACTGAAGCTTTCTTT.

The chain links TRBV29-1 to TRBJ2-1; 13 nucleotides agree with TRBD2. J lost 8 bases, V lost 7 bases, and 8 bases had no gene match. Germline V gene lookup returns CDR1 SQVTM and CDR2 ANQGSEA. CDR3 length: 14 residues. CDR3 residues: CSAQGLAGSYEQFF. The CDR3 coding sequence is TGCAGCGCCCAGGGACTAGCGGGATCCTATGAGCAGTTCTTC.

The chain has TRBV15 and TRBJ2-3; a weak D match, TRBD1 (6 bases). V gave up 3 bases and J gave up 2 bases, with 12 bases separating them. The length of the CDR3 is 15 residues. CDR1 LNHNV and CDR2 YYDKDF come from the germline V gene (reference sequence). The CDR3 DNA reads as TGTGCCACCAGCAGCTTTGGACAGCCCACAGATACGCAGTATTTT. It codes for CATSSFGQPTDTQYF.

The V call is TRBV5-1, the J call TRBJ1-1, with D maybe TRBD1 (6 bases). CDR1 is SGHRS, CDR2 YFSETQ, per germline. V was shortened by 5 bases and J by 2 bases, with 10 bases between the two germline ends. The CDR3 loop spans 13 amino acids. CDR3 bases: TGCGCCAGCAGAGCGACAGGAAACACTGAAGCTTTCTTT. This gives the protein CASRATGNTEAFF.